This T cell receptor (beta chain) originates from a study of blood T cell repertoires in COVID-19. Study overall: Sources were T cells, B-cell-depleted T cells, or PBMCs; the material itself was cDNA or gDNA.

Method: immunoSEQ multiplex PCR; TCRdb's copy keeps in-frame clones and lacks some. Among about 210,000 clones listed, 80% to 90% were seen once. This CDR3 is built from 14 residues. Germline V CDR1 and CDR2: SGHTA, FQGNSA. V lost 1 base to trimming and J lost 6 bases, with 9 bases between them. This chain joins TRBV7-2 and TRBJ1-4; unclear D gene. Sequenced material: peripheral blood. The origin of this receptor is a man aged 45-60 years with active or convalescent COVID-19. CDR3 nucleotide sequence: TGTGCCAGCAGCTTAGAAGGAAGCGATGAAAAACTGTTTTTT. It codes for CASSLEGSDEKLFF.